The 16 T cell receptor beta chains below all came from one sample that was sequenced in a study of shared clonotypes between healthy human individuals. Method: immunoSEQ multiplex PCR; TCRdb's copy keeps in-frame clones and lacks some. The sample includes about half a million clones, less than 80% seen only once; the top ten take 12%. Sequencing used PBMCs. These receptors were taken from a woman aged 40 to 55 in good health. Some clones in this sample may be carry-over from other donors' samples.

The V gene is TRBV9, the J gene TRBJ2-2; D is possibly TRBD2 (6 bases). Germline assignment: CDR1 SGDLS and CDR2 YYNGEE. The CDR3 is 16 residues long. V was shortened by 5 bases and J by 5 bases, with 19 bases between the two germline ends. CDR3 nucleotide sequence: TGTGCCAGCAGTCCGACCGTGGGGACTTATACCGGGGAGCTGTTTTTT. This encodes CASSPTVGTYTGELFF.

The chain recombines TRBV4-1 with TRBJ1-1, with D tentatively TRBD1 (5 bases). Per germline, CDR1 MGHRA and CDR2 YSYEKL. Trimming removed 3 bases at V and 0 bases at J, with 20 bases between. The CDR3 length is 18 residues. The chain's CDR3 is CASSHPPRGTTMNTEAFF. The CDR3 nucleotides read TGCGCCAGCAGCCATCCCCCTCGGGGGACCACCATGAACACTGAAGCTTTCTTT.

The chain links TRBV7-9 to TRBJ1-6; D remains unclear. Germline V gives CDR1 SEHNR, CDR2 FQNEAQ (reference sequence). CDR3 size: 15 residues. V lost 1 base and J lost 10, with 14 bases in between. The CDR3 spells CASSLGTVSRSPLHF. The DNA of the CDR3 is TGTGCCAGCAGCTTAGGCACGGTTTCAAGATCACCCCTCCACTTT.

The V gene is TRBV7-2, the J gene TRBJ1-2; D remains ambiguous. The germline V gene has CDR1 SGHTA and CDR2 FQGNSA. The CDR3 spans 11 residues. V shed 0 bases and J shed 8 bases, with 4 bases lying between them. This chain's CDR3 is CASSLAWGYTF. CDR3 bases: TGTGCCAGCAGCTTAGCTTGGGGCTACACCTTC.

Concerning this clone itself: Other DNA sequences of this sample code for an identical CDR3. In DNA form, the CDR3 reads TGTGCCAGCAGCTCCGACAGGAATCAGCCCCAGCATTTT. As protein: CASSSDRNQPQHF. The chain has TRBV7-8 and TRBJ1-5, with D perhaps matching TRBD1 (6 bases). Germline V gives CDR1 SGHVS, CDR2 FQNEAQ. V was shortened by 4 bases and J by 4 bases, with 8 bases between the two germline ends. The CDR3 totals 13 residues.

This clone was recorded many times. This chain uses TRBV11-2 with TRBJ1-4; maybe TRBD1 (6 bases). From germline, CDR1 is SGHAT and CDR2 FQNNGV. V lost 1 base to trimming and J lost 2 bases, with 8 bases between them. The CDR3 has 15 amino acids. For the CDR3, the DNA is TGTGCCAGCAGCTTAGCGGGGGCGACTAATGAAAAACTGTTTTTT. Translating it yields CASSLAGATNEKLFF.

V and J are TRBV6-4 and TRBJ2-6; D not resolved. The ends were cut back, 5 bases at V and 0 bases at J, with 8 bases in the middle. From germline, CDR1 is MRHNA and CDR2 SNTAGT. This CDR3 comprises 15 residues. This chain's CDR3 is CASSPDISGANVLTF. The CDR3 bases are TGTGCCAGCAGTCCAGACATCTCTGGGGCCAACGTCCTGACTTTC.

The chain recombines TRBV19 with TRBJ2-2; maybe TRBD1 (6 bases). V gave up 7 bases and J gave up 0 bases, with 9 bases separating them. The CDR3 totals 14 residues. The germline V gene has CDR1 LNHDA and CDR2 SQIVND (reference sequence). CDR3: CASMGTSNTGELFF. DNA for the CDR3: TGTGCCAGTATGGGGACATCGAACACCGGGGAGCTGTTTTTT. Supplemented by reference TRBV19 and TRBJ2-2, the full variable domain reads DGGITQSPKYLFRKEGQNVTLSCEQNLNHDAMYWYRQDPGQGLRLIYYSQIVNDFQKGDIAEGYSVSREKKESFPLTVTSAQKNPTAFYLCASMGTSNTGELFFGEGSRLTVL.

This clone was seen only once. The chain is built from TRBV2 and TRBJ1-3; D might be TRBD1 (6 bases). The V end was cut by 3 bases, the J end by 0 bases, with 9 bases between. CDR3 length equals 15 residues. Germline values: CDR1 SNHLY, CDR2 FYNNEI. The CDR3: CASSEGQSSGNTIYF. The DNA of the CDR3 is TGTGCCAGCAGTGAGGGACAATCCTCTGGAAACACCATATATTTT.

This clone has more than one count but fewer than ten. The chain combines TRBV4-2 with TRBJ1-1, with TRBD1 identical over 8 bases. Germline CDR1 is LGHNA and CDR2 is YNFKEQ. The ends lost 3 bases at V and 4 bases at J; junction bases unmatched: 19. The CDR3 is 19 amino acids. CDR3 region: CASSHSRRRRGQGGTEAFF. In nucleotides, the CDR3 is TGTGCCAGCAGCCACTCGAGGCGACGCCGAGGACAGGGTGGCACTGAAGCTTTCTTT.

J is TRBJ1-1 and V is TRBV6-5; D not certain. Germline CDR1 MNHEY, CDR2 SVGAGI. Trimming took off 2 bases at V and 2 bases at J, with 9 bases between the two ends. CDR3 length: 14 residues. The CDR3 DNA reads TGTGCCAGCAGTTACGCCGGTTCTAACACTGAAGCTTTCTTT. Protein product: CASSYAGSNTEAFF.

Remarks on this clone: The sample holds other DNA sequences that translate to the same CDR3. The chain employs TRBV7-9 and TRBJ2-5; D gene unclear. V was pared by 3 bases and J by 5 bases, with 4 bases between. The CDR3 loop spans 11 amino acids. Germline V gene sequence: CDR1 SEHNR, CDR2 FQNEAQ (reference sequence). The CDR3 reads CASSLMETQYF. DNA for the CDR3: TGTGCCAGCAGCTTGATGGAGACCCAGTACTTC. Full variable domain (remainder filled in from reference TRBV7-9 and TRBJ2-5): DTGVSQNPRHKITKRGQNVTFRCDPISEHNRLYWYRQTLGQGPEFLTYFQNEAQLEKSRLLSDRFSAERPKGSFSTLEIQRTEQGDSAMYLCASSLMETQYFGPGTRLLVL.

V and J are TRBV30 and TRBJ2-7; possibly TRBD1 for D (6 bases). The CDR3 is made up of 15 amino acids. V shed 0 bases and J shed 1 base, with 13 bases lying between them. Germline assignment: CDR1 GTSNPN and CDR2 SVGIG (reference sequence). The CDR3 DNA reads TGTGCCTGGAGTGTACTGGCAGGGGAGTCCTACGAGCAGTACTTC. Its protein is CAWSVLAGESYEQYF.

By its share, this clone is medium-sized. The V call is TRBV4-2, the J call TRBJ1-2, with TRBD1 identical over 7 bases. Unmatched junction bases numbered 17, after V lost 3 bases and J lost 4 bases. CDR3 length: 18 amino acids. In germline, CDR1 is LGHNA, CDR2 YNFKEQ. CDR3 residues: CASSHATPDRVPGYGYTF. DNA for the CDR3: TGTGCCAGCAGCCACGCCACCCCTGACAGGGTTCCTGGCTATGGCTACACCTTC.

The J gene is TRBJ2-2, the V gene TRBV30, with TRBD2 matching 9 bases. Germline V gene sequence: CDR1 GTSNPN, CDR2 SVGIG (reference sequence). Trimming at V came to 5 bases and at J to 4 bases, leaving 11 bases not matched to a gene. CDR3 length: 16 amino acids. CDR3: CAWGTGGRGGTGELFF. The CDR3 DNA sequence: TGTGCCTGGGGCACGGGCGGGAGGGGAGGCACCGGGGAGCTGTTTTTT.

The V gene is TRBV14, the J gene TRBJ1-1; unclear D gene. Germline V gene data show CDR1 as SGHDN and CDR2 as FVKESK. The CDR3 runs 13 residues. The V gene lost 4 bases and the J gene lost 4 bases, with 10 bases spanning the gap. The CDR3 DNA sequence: TGTGCCAGCAGCCCACTTACGGGCACTGAAGCTTTCTTT. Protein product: CASSPLTGTEAFF.